This TCR beta chain was captured by sequencing in a study of Tregs in tolerant kidney transplant recipients. General study results and limits: Some patients' samples used different primers over time, so nucleotide sequences weren't comparable. Tregs expanded with activated donor B cells seemed most donor-specific.

Regarding this clone: Its antigen is currently unknown.

The nonmyeloablative bone marrow transplants came from related graft donors, with transient mixed chimerism. Profiled with immunoSEQ multiplex PCR; TCRdb holds only in-frame clones, not every one. The table lists about 10,000 clones. The sequence derives from a human patient who received a combined kidney and bone marrow transplant. Some T cells may be the graft donor's. The source material was CD8+ T cells from blood (PBMCs), sampled 24 months after the transplant.

The DNA read from the CDR3 is TGTGCCAGCAGCCCTACTAGTGACGAG. This translates into CASSPTSDE. The entire CDR3 protein reads CASSPTSDEQYF. V gene TRBV7-9 combines with J gene TRBJ2-7, with D perhaps matching TRBD2 (5 bases). The CDR3 end lies 3 residues beyond the end of the read and is filled in from the germline J gene. V was pared by 5 bases and J by 5 bases, with 10 bases between. Germline lookup yields CDR1 SEHNR and CDR2 FQNEAQ (reference sequence). This CDR3 has 12 residues.